These 20 T cell receptor beta chains were all obtained from the same sample, sequenced in a study of blood T cell repertoires in COVID-19 (dated by TCRdb to 2020 to 2022). Libraries came from the immunoSEQ multiplex PCR assay. This immuneACCESS table, as held by TCRdb, lists in-frame sequences with V and J called but not all clones. Of the missing ones, under half trace to an unresolved V gene in checked studies; the others have no known cause. The sample records 250,000 to 350,000 clones, approximately 84% of which are singletons. The ten top clones hold almost 1.5% of the sample. The sequenced sample was peripheral blood. All receptors come from a human donor with COVID-19, enrolled during active disease. The donor label of this sample is uncertain.

The V and J genes are TRBV29-1 and TRBJ2-7; TRBD1 matches at 12 bases. CDR1 SQVTM and CDR2 ANQGSEA come from the germline V gene. V shed 3 bases and J 5 bases; nucleotides not matched to a gene: 8. CDR3 size: 15 residues. For the CDR3, the DNA is TGCAGCGTTGATTCGGGACAGGGGGCGCGACACGAGCAGTACTTC. Translated, it gives CSVDSGQGARHEQYF.

This chain joins TRBV3-1 (or the pseudogene TRBV3-2) and TRBJ2-3; no reliable D call. V was trimmed by 8 bases and J by 6 bases, leaving 9 bases between them. The CDR3 is 11 residues long. CDR1 and CDR2 (germline): LGHDT, YNNKEL (reference sequence). The CDR3 region has the DNA TGTGCCAGCCAAAACACGGATACGCAGTATTTT. Translation gives CASQNTDTQYF.

V and J are TRBV5-5 and TRBJ1-1; possible D gene TRBD1, 5 bases. The germline V and J ends were trimmed by 0 bases and 0 bases, with 15 bases remaining between them. This CDR3 comprises 17 residues. The germline V gene encodes CDR1 SGHKS and CDR2 YYEKEE (reference sequence). CDR3 residues: CASSLETGARVNTEAFF. The CDR3 DNA reads TGTGCCAGCAGCTTGGAAACTGGGGCCAGGGTGAACACTGAAGCTTTCTTT.

This chain connects TRBV30 to TRBJ2-5; possible D gene TRBD2, 5 bases. The CDR3 is 12 residues long. V lost 3 bases to trimming and J lost 7 bases, with 12 bases between them. The germline V gene encodes CDR1 GTSNPN and CDR2 SVGIG (reference sequence). The CDR3 DNA reads TGTGCCTGGAGAACAGACGGGGTGACCCAGTACTTC. Protein: CAWRTDGVTQYF. Drawing the rest from reference TRBV30 and TRBJ2-5, the complete variable domain is SQTIHQWPATLVQPVGSPLSLECTVEGTSNPNLYWYRQAAGRGLQLLFYSVGIGQISSEVPQNLSASRPQDRQFILSSKKLLLSDSGFYLCAWRTDGVTQYFGPGTRLLVL.

V and J are TRBV27 and TRBJ1-2; no reliable D call. CDR3 length equals 13 residues. V lost 3 bases, J lost 7 bases, and 12 bases lay in between. Per the germline V gene, CDR1 is MNHEY and CDR2 is SMNVEV (reference sequence). The CDR3 sequence: CASSLSRERGYTF. CDR3 DNA: TGTGCCAGCAGTTTGTCCCGGGAGCGTGGCTACACCTTC.

This chain uses TRBV9 with TRBJ1-2, with D hard to call. Between the trimmed V and J ends, which lost 6 bases and 4 bases, there was a span of 16 bases. Germline V gene lookup returns CDR1 SGDLS and CDR2 YYNGEE. The CDR3 sequence is 14 residues long. The CDR3 DNA reads as TGTGCCAGCAACCTTGGTGAGGAGGGCTATGGCTACACCTTC. Protein sequence: CASNLGEEGYGYTF.

The chain joins TRBV6-4 to TRBJ1-2; 7 bases align to TRBD1. CDR3 length: 15 residues. V gave up 6 bases and J gave up 8 bases; unmatched junction bases: 15. Germline assignment: CDR1 MRHNA and CDR2 SNTAGT. The CDR3 bases are TGTGCCAGCAGCCGGGACAGCGGGTATGGGGGCGGCTACACCTTC. It yields the protein CASSRDSGYGGGYTF.

This sequence joins TRBV11-2 and TRBJ2-7, with a possible D match to TRBD1 (5 bases). CDR1 is SGHAT, CDR2 FQNNGV, per germline. Trimming shortened V by 3 bases and J by 0 bases, and 12 bases separated the two germline ends. This CDR3 spans 15 amino acids. CDR3 bases: TGTGCCAGCAGCTTGGGGCGGAGCGCCTCCTACGAGCAGTACTTC. It is translated as CASSLGRSASYEQYF.

The CDR3 sequence is CASSSHYEQYF. CDR3 DNA sequence: TGTGCCAGCAGCTCACACTACGAGCAGTACTTC. The chain uses TRBV7-9 and TRBJ2-7; D ambiguous. Germline lookup yields CDR1 SEHNR and CDR2 FQNEAQ (reference sequence). The CDR3 is 11 amino acids. V dropped 4 bases and J dropped 3 bases, with 4 bases sitting between them. The entire variable domain, with the rest obtained from reference TRBV7-9 and TRBJ2-7, is as follows: DTGVSQNPRHKITKRGQNVTFRCDPISEHNRLYWYRQTLGQGPEFLTYFQNEAQLEKSRLLSDRFSAERPKGSFSTLEIQRTEQGDSAMYLCASSSHYEQYFGPGTRLTVT.

This clone showed up just a few times. This sequence joins TRBV5-4 and TRBJ2-5; D perhaps matches TRBD2 (5 bases). CDR1 is SGHNT and CDR2 is YYREEE in the germline V gene (reference sequence). Trimming left V 4 bases short and J 8 bases short, with 21 bases between. The CDR3 contains 15 residues. The CDR3: CASSPGGGPKRTQYF. The CDR3 DNA reads TGTGCCAGCAGCCCTGGCGGAGGACCTAAGAGAACCCAGTACTTC.

This clone has only one observation. The rearrangement uses TRBV18 and TRBJ2-7; D is possibly TRBD2 (7 bases). The CDR3 is 14 amino acids. Trimming pared 2 bases from V and 3 bases from J, leaving 11 bases between. The germline V gene encodes CDR1 KGHSH and CDR2 LQKENI. As DNA, the CDR3 is TGTGCCAGCTCACCAGGGGGGGGCGACTACGAGCAGTACTTC. This encodes CASSPGGGDYEQYF.

The rearrangement links TRBV29-1 to TRBJ1-1, with no clear D. CDR3 size: 10 residues. V lost 4 bases, J lost 5 bases, and 5 bases lay in between. In germline, CDR1 is SQVTM, CDR2 ANQGSEA. CDR3 bases: TGCAGCGTTGGGCAGACTGAAGCTTTCTTT. This sequence encodes CSVGQTEAFF.

The J gene is TRBJ2-2, the V gene TRBV7-3; D possibly corresponds to TRBD2 (6 bases). Per the germline V gene, CDR1 is SGHTA and CDR2 is FQGTGA. The CDR3 contains 15 residues. Deletions cut 4 bases from V and 2 bases from J, with 11 bases between. The CDR3 loop reads CASSSLARNTGELFF. CDR3 sequence (DNA): TGTGCCAGCAGCTCCCTAGCGAGAAACACCGGGGAGCTGTTTTTT.

The gene calls are TRBV4-3 and TRBJ2-7; 8 bases are shared with TRBD1. Trimming took 2 bases from V and 4 from J; bases not matched to a gene: 10. The CDR3 has 16 residues. The germline CDR1 and CDR2 sequences are LGHNA and YSLEER. The CDR3 DNA sequence: TGCGCCAGCAGCCAACGTGGGGGCAGGGGGCTATACGAGCAGTACTTC. Translation gives CASSQRGGRGLYEQYF.

This chain connects TRBV18 to TRBJ2-7; the D gene is possibly TRBD2 (6 bases). Germline V gives CDR1 KGHSH, CDR2 LQKENI. The CDR3 spans 17 residues. V lost 3 bases and J lost 5, with 23 bases in between. The CDR3 region is CASSPLRTSGGGNEQYF. Here the CDR3 DNA reads TGTGCCAGCTCACCCCTCCGCACCTCGGGCGGAGGGAACGAGCAGTACTTC.

The V call is TRBV6-5, the J call TRBJ1-1; 9 nucleotides agree with TRBD1. The CDR3 spans 14 residues. Germline CDR1 and CDR2: MNHEY and SVGAGI. J gave up 5 bases and V 6 bases, and 7 bases lay outside the gene matches. The CDR3 DNA is TGTGCCAGCAGGACCGGGACAGGGTATACTGAAGCTTTCTTT. Amino acid sequence: CASRTGTGYTEAFF.

V gene TRBV7-9 combines with J gene TRBJ2-1; possibly TRBD1 for D (5 bases). Trimming stripped 7 bases from V and 2 bases from J, with 12 bases between. Germline-derived CDR1 and CDR2 are SEHNR and FQNEAQ (reference sequence). This CDR3 has 14 amino acids. Written as DNA, the CDR3 is TGTGCCAGCACTCTAGACAGTCCCTACAATGAGCAGTTCTTC. Translating gives CASTLDSPYNEQFF.

This clone was counted a single time. V is TRBV10-3 and J is TRBJ1-3, with D possibly being TRBD1 (6 bases). V shed 4 bases and J shed 4 bases, with 14 bases lying between them. The CDR3 covers 15 residues. Germline V gene sequence: CDR1 ENHRY, CDR2 SYGVKD. The CDR3 reads CAISGNRDIGNTIYF. The CDR3 DNA sequence: TGTGCCATCAGTGGTAACCGGGACATCGGAAACACCATATATTTT.

V gene TRBV15 combines with J gene TRBJ2-1; the match to TRBD2 covers 7 bases. The CDR3 is made up of 15 amino acids. Per the germline V gene, CDR1 is LNHNV and CDR2 is YYDKDF (reference sequence). With V trimmed by 2 bases and J by 5 bases, 6 bases remained unmatched. The CDR3 spells CATSRLREINNEQFF. CDR3 bases: TGTGCCACCAGCAGATTGCGGGAGATTAACAATGAGCAGTTCTTC.

This CDR3 is CASSQVDEQYF. CDR3 bases: TGTGCCAGCAGCCAAGTAGACGAGCAGTACTTC. The chain joins TRBV3-1 (or the pseudogene TRBV3-2) to TRBJ2-7, with unresolved D. Trimming took 1 base from V and 5 from J, leaving 3 bases between them. In germline, CDR1 is LGHDT, CDR2 YNNKEL (reference sequence). There are 11 residues in the CDR3.